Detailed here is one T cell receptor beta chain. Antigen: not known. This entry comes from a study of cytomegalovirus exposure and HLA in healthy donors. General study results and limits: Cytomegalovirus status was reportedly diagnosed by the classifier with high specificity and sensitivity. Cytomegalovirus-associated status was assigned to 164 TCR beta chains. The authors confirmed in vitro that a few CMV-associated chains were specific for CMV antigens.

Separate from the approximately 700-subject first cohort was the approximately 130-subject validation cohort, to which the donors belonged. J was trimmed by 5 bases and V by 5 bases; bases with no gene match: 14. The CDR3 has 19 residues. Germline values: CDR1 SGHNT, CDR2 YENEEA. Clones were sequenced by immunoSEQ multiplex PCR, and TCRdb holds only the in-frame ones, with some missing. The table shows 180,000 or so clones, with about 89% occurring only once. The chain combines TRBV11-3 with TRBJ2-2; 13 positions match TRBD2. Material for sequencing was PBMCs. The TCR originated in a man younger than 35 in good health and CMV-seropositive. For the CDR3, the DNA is TGTGCCAGCAGCCTCAATGATGGACTAGCGGGAGTACTTACCGGGGAGCTGTTTTTT. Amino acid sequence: CASSLNDGLAGVLTGELFF.